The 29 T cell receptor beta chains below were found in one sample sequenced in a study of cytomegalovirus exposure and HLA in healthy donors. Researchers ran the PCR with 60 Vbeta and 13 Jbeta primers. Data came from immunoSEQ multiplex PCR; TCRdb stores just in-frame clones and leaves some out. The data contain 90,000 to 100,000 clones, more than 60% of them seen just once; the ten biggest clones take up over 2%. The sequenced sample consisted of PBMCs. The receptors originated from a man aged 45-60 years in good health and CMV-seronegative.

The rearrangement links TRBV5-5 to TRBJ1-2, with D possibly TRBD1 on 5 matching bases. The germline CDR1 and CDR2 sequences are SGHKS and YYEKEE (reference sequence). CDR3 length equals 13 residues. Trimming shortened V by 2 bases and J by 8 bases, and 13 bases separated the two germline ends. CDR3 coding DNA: TGTGCCAGCAGCTTCGAAGGGGCCGGGGGCTACACCTTC. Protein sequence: CASSFEGAGGYTF.

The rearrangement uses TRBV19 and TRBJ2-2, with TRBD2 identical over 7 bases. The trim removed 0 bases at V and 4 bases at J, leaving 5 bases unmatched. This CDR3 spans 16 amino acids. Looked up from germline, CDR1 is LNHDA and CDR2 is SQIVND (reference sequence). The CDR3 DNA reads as TGTGCCAGTAGTATAGATAGGACTAGACTCACCGGGGAGCTGTTTTTT. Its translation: CASSIDRTRLTGELFF.

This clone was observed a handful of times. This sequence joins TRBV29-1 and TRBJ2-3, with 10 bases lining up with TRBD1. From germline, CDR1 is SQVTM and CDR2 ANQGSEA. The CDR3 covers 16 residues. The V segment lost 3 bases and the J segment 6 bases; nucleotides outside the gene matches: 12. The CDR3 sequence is CSVEGRGQGFLDTQYF. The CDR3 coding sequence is TGCAGCGTTGAGGGCCGGGGACAGGGGTTTCTCGATACGCAGTATTTT.

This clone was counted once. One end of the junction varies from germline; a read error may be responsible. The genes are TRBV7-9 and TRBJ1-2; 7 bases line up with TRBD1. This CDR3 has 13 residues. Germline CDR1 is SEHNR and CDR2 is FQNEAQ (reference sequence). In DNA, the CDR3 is TGTTCCAGCAGCTTAGGGACAGACTATGGCTACACCTTC. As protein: CSSSLGTDYGYTF.

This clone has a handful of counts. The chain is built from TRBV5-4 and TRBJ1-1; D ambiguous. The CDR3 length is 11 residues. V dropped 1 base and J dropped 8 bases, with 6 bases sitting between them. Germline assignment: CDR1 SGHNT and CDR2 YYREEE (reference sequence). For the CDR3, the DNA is TGTGCCAGCAGCTTGTTGGAGGAAGCTTTCTTT. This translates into CASSLLEEAFF.

The CDR3 nucleotides are TGTGCCAGCAGCCCCATAGCGGGAGAGGCTTCCTACGAGCAGTACTTC. Its protein is CASSPIAGEASYEQYF. V gene TRBV28 combines with J gene TRBJ2-5, with 9 bases aligning to TRBD2. The tail of the sequence fits TRBJ2-7 better, so the J call may be wrong. The CDR3 contains 16 residues. Per germline, CDR1 MDHEN and CDR2 SYDVKM.

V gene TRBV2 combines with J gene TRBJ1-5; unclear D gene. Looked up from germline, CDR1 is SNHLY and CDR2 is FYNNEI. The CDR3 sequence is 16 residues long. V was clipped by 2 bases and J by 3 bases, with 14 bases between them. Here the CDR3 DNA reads TGTGCCAGCAGTGAAACAAGTGGCCAGATCAATCAGCCCCAGCATTTT. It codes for CASSETSGQINQPQHF.

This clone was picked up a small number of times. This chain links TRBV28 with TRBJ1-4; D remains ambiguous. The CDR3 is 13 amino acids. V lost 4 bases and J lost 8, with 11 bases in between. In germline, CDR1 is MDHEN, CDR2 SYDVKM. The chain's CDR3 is CASSWRVREKLFF. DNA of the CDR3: TGTGCCAGCAGTTGGAGGGTCCGAGAAAAACTGTTTTTT.

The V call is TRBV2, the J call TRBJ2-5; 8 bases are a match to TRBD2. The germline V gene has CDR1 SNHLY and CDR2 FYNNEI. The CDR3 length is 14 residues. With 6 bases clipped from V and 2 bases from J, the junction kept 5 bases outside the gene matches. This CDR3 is CASRPTSGQETQYF. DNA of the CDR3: TGTGCCAGCAGACCCACTAGCGGACAAGAGACCCAGTACTTC.

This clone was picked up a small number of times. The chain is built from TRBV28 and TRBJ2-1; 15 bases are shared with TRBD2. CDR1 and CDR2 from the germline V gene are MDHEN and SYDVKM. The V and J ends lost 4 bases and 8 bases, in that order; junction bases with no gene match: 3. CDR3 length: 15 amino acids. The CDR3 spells CASSSGLAGGYEQFF. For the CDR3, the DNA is TGTGCCAGCAGTTCTGGACTAGCGGGGGGGTATGAGCAGTTCTTC.

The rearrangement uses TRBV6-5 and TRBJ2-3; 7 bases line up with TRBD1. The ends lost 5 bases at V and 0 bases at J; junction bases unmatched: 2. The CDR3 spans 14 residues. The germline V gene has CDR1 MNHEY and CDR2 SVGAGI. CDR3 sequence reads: CASSGTVSTDTQYF. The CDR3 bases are TGTGCCAGCAGTGGGACAGTTAGCACAGATACGCAGTATTTT.

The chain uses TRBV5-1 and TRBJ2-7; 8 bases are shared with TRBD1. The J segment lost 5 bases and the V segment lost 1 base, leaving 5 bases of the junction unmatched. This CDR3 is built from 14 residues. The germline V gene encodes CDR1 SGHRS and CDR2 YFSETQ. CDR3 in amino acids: CASSLSGGPHEQYF. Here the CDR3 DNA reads TGCGCCAGCAGCTTGTCAGGGGGCCCCCACGAGCAGTACTTC.

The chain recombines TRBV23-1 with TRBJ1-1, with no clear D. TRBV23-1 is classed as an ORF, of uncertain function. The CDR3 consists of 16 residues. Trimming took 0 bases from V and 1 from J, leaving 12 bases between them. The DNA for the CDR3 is TGCGCCAGCAGTCAATCGAGGAGGGCCTCGAACACTGAAGCTTTCTTT. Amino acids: CASSQSRRASNTEAFF.

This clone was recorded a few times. The DNA of the CDR3 is TGTGCCAGCAGGACAGGGTCCGAGCAGTACTTC. Translated, it gives CASRTGSEQYF. The J gene is TRBJ2-7, the V gene TRBV19; 8 bases are shared with TRBD1. Trimming cost V 9 bases and J 6 bases; bases outside gene matches: 4. Germline values: CDR1 LNHDA, CDR2 SQIVND (reference sequence). CDR3 length equals 11 residues.

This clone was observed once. The DNA for the CDR3 is TGTGCCAGCTCACCAGGCAGGGGTAGCTACGAGCAGTACTTC. Its protein is CASSPGRGSYEQYF. The chain combines TRBV18 with TRBJ2-7; D is perhaps TRBD1 (6 bases). Germline assignment: CDR1 KGHSH and CDR2 LQKENI. The germline V and J ends were trimmed by 2 bases and 3 bases, with 11 bases remaining between them. The length of the CDR3 is 14 residues.

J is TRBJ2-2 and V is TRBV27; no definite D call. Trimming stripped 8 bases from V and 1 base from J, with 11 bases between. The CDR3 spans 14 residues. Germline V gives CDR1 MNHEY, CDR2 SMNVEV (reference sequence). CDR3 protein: CASGRSGNTGELFF. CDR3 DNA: TGTGCCAGCGGCCGGTCGGGGAACACCGGGGAGCTGTTTTTT.

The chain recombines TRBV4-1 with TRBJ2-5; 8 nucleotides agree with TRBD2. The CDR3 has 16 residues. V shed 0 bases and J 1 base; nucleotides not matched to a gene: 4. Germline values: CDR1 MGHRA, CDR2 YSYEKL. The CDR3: CASSQEKLAAQETQYF. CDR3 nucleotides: TGCGCCAGCAGCCAAGAAAAACTAGCGGCCCAAGAGACCCAGTACTTC.

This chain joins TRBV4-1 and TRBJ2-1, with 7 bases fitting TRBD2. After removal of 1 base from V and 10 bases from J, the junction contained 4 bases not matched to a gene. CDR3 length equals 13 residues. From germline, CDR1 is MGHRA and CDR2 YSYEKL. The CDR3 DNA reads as TGCGCCAGCAGCCAAGGTAGGGGACTAGAGCAGTTCTTC. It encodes CASSQGRGLEQFF.

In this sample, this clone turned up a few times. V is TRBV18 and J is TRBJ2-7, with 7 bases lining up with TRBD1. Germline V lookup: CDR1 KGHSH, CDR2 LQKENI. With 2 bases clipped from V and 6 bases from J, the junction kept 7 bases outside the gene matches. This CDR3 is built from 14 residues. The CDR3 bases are TGTGCCAGCTCACCAGGGACAGCACACGGCGAGCAGTACTTC. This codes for CASSPGTAHGEQYF.

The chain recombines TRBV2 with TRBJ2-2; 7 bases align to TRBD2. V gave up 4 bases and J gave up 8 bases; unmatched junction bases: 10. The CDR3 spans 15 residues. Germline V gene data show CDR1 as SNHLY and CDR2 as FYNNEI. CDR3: CASSAPSGGWGELFF. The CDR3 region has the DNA TGTGCCAGCAGTGCCCCTAGCGGCGGTTGGGGGGAGCTGTTTTTT.

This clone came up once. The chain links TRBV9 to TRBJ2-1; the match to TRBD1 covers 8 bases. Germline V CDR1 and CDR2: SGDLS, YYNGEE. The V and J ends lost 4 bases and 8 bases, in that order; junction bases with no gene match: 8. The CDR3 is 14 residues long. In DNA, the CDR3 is TGTGCCAGCAGCCCCCGGGACAGGCGGGATGAGCAGTTCTTC. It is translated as CASSPRDRRDEQFF.

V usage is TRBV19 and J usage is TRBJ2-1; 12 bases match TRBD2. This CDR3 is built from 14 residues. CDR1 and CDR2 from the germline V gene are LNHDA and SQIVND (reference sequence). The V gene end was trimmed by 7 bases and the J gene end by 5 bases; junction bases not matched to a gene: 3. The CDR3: CASKTSGRNNEQFF. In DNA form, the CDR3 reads TGTGCCAGTAAGACTAGCGGGAGAAACAATGAGCAGTTCTTC.

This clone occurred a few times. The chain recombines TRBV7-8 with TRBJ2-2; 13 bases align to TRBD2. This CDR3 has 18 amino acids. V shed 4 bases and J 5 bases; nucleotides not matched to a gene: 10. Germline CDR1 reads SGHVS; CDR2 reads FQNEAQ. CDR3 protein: CASSSTLAGGSRTGELFF. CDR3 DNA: TGTGCCAGCAGCTCTACACTAGCGGGGGGGAGTAGGACCGGGGAGCTGTTTTTT.

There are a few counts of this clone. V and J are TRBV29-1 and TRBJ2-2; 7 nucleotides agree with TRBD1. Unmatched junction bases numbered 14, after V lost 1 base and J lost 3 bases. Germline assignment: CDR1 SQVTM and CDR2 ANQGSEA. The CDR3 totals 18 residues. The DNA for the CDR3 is TGCAGCGTTGAAGGCGGAGGAACAGGGGATGGGCACACCGGGGAGCTGTTTTTT. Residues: CSVEGGGTGDGHTGELFF.

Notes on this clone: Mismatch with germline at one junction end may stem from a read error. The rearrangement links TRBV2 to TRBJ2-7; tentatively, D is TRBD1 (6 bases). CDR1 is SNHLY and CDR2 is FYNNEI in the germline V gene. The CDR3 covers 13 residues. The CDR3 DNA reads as TGTGCCAGCAGTAGACAGGTGACCTACGAGCAGCACTTC. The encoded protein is CASSRQVTYEQHF.

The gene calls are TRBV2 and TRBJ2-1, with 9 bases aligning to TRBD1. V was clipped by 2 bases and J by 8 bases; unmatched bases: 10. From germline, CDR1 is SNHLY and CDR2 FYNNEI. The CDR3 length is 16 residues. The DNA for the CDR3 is TGTGCCAGCAGTGAACGGGGGACAGGGATTAAATATGAGCAGTTCTTC. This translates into CASSERGTGIKYEQFF.

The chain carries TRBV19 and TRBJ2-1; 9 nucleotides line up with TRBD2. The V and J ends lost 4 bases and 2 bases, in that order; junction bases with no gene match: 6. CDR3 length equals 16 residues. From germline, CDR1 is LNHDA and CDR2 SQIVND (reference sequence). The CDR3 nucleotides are TGTGCCAGTAGTACCGCGGGGGGGGACGCCTACAATGAGCAGTTCTTC. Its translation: CASSTAGGDAYNEQFF.

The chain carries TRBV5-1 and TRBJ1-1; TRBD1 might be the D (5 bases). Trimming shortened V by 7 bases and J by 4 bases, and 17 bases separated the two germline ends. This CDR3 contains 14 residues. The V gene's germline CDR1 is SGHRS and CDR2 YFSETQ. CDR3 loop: CASSKGRGGTEAFF. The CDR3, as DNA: TGCGCCAGCTCCAAAGGAAGGGGAGGCACTGAAGCTTTCTTT. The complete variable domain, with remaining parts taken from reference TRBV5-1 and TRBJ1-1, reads KAGVTQTPRYLIKTRGQQVTLSCSPISGHRSVSWYQQTPGQGLQFLFEYFSETQRNKGNFPGRFSGRQFSNSRSEMNVSTLELGDSALYLCASSKGRGGTEAFFGQGTRLTVV.

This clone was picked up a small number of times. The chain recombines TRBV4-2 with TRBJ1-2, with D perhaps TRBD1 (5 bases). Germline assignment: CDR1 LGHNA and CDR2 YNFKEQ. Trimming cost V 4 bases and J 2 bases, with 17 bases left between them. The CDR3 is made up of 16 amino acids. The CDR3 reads CASSPRSYGGNYGYTF. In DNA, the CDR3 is TGTGCCAGCAGCCCTAGGTCGTACGGGGGGAACTATGGCTACACCTTC.